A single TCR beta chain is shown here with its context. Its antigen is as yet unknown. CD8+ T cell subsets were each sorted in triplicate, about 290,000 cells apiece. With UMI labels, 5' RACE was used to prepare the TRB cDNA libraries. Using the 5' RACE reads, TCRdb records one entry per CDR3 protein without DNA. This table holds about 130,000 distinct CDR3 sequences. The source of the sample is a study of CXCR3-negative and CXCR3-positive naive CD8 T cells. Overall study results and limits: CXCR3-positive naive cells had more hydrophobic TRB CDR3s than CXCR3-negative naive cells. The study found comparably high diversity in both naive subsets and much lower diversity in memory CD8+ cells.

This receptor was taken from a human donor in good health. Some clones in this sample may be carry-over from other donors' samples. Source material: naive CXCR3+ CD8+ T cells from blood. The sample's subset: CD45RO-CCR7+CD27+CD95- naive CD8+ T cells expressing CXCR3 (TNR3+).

This chain's CDR3 is CASSSHGASYEQYF. V and J are TRBV11-2 and TRBJ2-7; there is no DNA to check the TCRdb D call of TRBD1. CDR1 SGHAT and CDR2 FQNNGV come from the germline V gene. This CDR3 is 14 amino acids long.